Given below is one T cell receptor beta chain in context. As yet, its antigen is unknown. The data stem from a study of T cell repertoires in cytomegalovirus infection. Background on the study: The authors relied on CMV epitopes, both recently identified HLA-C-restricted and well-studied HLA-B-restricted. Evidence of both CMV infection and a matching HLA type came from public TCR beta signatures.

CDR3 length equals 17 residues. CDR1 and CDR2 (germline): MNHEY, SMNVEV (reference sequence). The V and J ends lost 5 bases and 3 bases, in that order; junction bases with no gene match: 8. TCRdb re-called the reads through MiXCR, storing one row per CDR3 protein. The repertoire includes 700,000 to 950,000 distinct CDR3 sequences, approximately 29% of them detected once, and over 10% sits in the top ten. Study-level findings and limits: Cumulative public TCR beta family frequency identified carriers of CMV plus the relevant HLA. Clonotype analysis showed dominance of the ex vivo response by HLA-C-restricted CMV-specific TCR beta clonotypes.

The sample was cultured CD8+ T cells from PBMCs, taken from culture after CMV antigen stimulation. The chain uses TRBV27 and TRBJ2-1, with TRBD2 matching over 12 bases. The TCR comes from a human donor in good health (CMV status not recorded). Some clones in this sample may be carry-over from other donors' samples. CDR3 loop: CASSKPWTSGVYNEQFF. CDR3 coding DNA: TGTGCCAGCAGTAAACCTTGGACTAGCGGGGTCTACAATGAGCAGTTCTTC.